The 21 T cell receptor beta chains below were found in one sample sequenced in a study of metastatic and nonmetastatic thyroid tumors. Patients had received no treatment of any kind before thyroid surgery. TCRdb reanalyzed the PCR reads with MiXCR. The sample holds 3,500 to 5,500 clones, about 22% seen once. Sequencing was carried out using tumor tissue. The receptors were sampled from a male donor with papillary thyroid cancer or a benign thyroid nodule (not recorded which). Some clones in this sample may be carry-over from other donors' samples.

The CDR3 DNA follows: TGCGCCAGCAGCCAAGAGCAAGGGGGCAATCAGCCCCAGCATTTT. It yields the protein CASSQEQGGNQPQHF. The genes are TRBV4-1 and TRBJ1-5, with a tentative D call TRBD1 (5 bases). The CDR3 runs to 15 residues. V lost 0 bases and J lost 2, with 8 bases in between. The germline V gene encodes CDR1 MGHRA and CDR2 YSYEKL.

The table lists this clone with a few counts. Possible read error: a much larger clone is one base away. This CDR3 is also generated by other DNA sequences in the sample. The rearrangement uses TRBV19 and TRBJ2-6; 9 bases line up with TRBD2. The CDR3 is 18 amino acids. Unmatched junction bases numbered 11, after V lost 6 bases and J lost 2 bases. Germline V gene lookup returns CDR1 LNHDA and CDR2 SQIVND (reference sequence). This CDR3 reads CASRRGASGTAGANVLTF. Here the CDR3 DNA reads TGTGCCAGTAGAAGGGGTGCTAGCGGGACTGCTGGGGCCAACGTCCTGACTTTC.

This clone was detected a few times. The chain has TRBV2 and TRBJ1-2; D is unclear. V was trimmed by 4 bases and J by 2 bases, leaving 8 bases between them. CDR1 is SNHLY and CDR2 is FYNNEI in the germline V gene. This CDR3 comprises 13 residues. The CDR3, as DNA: TGTGCCAGCAGTGTCGCCGGGAACTATGGCTACACCTTC. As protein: CASSVAGNYGYTF.

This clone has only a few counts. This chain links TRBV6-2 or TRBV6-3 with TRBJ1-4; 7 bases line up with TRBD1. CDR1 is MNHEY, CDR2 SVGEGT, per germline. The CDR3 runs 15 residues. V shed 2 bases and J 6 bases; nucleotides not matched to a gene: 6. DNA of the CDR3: TGTGCCAGCAGTTACGGAGGGGGCGCCCATGAAAAACTGTTTTTT. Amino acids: CASSYGGGAHEKLFF.

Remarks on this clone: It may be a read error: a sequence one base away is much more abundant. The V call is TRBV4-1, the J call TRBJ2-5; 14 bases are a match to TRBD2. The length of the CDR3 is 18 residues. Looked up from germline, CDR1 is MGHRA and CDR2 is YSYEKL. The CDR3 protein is CASSQDPGLAGVSETKYF. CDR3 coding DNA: TGCGCCAGCAGCCAAGACCCGGGACTAGCGGGAGTATCAGAGACCAAGTACTTC.

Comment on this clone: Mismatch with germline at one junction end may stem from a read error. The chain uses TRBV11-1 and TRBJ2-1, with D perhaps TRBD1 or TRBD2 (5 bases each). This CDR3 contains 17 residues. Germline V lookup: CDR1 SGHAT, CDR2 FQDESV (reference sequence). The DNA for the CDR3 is TGTGCCAGCACCCCACCCGGGGCGACTCCGGGGAACAATGATCAGTTCTTC. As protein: CASTPPGATPGNNDQFF.

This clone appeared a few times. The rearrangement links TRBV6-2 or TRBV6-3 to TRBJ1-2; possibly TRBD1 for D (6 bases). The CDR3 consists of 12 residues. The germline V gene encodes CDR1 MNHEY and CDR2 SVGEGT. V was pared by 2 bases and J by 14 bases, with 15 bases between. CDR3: CASSYTDSPTTF. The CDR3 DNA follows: TGTGCCAGCAGTTACACGGACAGCCCCACTACCTTC.

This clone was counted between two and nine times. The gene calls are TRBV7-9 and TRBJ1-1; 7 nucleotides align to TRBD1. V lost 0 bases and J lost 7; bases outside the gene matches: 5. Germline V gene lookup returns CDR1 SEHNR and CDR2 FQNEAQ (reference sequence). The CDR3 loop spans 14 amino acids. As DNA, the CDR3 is TGTGCCAGCAGCTTAGCCATACAGGGGTTTGAAGCTTTCTTT. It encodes CASSLAIQGFEAFF.

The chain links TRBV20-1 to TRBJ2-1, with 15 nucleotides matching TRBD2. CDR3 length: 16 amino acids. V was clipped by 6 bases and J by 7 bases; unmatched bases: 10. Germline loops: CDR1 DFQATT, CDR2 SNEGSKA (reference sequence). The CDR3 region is CSAEGLAGGPGNEQFF. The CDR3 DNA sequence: TGCAGTGCCGAAGGACTAGCGGGAGGGCCGGGGAATGAGCAGTTCTTC.

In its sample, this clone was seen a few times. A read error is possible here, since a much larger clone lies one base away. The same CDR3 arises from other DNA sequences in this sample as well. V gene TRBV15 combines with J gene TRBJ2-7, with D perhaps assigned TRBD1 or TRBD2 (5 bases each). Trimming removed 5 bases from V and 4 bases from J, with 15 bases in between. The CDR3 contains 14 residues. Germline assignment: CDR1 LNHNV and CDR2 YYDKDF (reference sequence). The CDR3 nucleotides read TGTGCCACCAGCGACGGGACGAGCTCGTACGAGCAGTACTTC. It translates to CATSDGTSSYEQYF.

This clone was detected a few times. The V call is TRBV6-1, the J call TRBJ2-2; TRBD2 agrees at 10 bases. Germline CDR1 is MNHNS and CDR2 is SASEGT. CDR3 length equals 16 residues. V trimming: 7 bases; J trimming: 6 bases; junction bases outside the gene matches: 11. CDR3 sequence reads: CASNREPSGSAGELFF. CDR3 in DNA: TGTGCCAGCAACCGCGAGCCTAGCGGGAGCGCCGGGGAGCTGTTTTTT.

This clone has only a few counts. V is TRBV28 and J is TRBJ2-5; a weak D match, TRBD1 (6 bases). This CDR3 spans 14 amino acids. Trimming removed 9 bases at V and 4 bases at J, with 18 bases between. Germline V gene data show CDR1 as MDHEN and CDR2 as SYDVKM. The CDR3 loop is CARSYSAGAETQYF. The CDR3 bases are TGTGCCAGAAGCTACTCCGCAGGGGCAGAGACCCAGTACTTC. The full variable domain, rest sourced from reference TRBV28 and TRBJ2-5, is DVKVTQSSRYLVKRTGEKVFLECVQDMDHENMFWYRQDPGLGLRLIYFSYDVKMKEKGDIPEGYSVSREKKERFSLILESASTNQTSMYLCARSYSAGAETQYFGPGTRLLVL.

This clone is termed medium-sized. DNA for the CDR3: TGTGCCAGCAGTGTCAAGGGACAGGCTTTCACCGGGGAGCTGTTTTTT. It specifies CASSVKGQAFTGELFF. The chain carries TRBV2 and TRBJ2-2; 8 positions match TRBD1. V was clipped by 4 bases and J by 4 bases; unmatched bases: 8. The CDR3 runs 16 residues. CDR1 is SNHLY and CDR2 is FYNNEI in the germline V gene.

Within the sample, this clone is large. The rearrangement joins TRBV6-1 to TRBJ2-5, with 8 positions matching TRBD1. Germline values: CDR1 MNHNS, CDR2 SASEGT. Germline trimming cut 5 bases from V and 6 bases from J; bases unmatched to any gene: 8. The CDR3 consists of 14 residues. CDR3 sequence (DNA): TGTGCCAGCAGTCGATCGGACAGGGAAAAGACCCAGTACTTC. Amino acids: CASSRSDREKTQYF.

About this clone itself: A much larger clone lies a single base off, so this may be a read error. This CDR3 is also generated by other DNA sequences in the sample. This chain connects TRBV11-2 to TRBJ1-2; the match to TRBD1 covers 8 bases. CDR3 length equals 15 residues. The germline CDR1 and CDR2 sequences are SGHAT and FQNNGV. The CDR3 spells CASSSTGGFNYGYTF. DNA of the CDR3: TGTGCCAGCAGCTCTACAGGGGGTTTTAACTATGGATACACCTTC.

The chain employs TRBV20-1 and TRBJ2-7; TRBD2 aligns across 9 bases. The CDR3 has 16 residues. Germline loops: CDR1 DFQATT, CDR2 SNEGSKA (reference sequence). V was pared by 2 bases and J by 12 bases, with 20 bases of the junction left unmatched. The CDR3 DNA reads TGCAGTGCTAGACCCCGAACCGGGACTAGCCAATTTAAAACGTACTTC. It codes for CSARPRTGTSQFKTYF.

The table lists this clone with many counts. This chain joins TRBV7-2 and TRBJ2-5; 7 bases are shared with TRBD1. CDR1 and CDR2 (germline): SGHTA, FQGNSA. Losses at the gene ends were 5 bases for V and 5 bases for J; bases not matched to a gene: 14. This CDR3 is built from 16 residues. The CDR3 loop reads CASSVTGVIKGETQYF. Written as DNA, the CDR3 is TGTGCCAGCAGCGTCACAGGGGTCATTAAGGGGGAGACCCAGTACTTC.

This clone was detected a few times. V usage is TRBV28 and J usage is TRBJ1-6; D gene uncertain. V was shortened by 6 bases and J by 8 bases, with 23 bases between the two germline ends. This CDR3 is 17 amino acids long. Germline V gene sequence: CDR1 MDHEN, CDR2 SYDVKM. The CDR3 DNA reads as TGTGCCAGCAGCTCTTGGGCAGCCAAATTTTCAGATTCACCCCTCCACTTT. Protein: CASSSWAAKFSDSPLHF.

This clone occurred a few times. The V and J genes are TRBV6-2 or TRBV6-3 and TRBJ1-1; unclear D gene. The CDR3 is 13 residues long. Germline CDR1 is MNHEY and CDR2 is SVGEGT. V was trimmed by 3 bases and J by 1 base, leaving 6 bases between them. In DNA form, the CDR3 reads TGTGCCAGCAGTTATCAGCAGAACACTGAAGCTTTCTTT. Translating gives CASSYQQNTEAFF.

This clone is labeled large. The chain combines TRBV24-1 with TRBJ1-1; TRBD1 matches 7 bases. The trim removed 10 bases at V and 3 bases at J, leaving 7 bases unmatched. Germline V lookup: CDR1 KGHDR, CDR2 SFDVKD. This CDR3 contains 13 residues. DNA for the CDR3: TGTGCCACACGACAGGGAGGGCACACTGAAGCTTTCTTT. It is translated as CATRQGGHTEAFF.

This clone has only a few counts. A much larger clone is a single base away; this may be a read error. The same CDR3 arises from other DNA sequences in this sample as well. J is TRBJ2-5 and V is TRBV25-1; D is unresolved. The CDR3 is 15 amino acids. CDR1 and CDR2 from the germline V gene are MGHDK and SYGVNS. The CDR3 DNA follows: TGTGCAAGCAGTGAATATTCCGCATCCCAAGAGACCCAGTACTTC. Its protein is CASSEYSASQETQYF.